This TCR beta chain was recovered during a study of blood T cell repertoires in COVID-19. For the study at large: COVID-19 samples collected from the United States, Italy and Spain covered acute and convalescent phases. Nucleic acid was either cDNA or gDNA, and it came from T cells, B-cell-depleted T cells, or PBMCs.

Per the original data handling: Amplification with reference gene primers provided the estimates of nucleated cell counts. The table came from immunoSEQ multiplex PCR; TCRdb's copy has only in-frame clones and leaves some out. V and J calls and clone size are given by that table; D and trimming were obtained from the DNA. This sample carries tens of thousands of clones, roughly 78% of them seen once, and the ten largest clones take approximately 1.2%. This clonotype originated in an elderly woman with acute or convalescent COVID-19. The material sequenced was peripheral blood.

In nucleotides, the CDR3 is TGTGCCAGCAGCGGGACAGGGTTGAGCACTGAAGCTTTCTTT. Protein product: CASSGTGLSTEAFF. The chain combines TRBV7-8 with TRBJ1-1; 9 bases are shared with TRBD1. Looked up from germline, CDR1 is SGHVS and CDR2 is FQNEAQ. The CDR3 runs 14 residues. The trim removed 5 bases at V and 4 bases at J, leaving 5 bases unmatched.